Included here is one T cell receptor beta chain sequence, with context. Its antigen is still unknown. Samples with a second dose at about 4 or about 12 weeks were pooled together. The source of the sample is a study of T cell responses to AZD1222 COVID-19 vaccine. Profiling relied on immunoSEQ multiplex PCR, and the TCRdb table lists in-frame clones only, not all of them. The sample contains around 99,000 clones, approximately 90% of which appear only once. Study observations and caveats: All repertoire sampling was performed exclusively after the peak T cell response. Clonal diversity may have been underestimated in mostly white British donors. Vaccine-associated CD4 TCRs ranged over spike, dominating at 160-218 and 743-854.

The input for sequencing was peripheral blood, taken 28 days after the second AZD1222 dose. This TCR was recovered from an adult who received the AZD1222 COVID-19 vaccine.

In DNA form, the CDR3 reads TGTGCCAGCAGTTTACAGGGATCTGAAGCTTTCTTT. It specifies CASSLQGSEAFF. The chain uses TRBV28 and TRBJ1-1, with D tentatively TRBD1 (5 bases). The CDR3 is 12 residues long. Germline loops: CDR1 MDHEN, CDR2 SYDVKM. Trimming stripped 2 bases from V and 6 bases from J, with 7 bases between. Supplemented by reference TRBV28 and TRBJ1-1, the full variable domain reads DVKVTQSSRYLVKRTGEKVFLECVQDMDHENMFWYRQDPGLGLRLIYFSYDVKMKEKGDIPEGYSVSREKKERFSLILESASTNQTSMYLCASSLQGSEAFFGQGTRLTVV.